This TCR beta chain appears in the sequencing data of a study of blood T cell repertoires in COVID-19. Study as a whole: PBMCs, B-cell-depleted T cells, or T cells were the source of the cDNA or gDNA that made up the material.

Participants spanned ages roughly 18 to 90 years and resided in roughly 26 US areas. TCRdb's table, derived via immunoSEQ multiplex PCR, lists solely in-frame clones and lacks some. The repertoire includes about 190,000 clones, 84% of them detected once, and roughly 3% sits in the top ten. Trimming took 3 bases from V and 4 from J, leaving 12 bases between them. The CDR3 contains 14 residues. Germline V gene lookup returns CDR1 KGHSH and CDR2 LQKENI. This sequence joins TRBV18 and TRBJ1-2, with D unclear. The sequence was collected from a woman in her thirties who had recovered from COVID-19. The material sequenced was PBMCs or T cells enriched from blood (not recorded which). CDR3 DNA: TGTGCCAGCTCACCCGGACGGGGTGGCTATGGCTACACCTTC. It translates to CASSPGRGGYGYTF.